These 27 T cell receptor beta chains originate from one sample sequenced in a study of glioma-infiltrating T cells. The iRepertoire nested amplicon-rescue multiplex PCR amplified TCR alpha and beta CDR3s from RNA. TCRdb redid the calling of the multiplex PCR reads with MiXCR, one entry per CDR3 protein. The sample yields approximately 120,000 distinct CDR3 sequences, 20% to 25% seen once. The sample comprised glioma tissue, nonneoplastic brain tissue, or PBMCs (not recorded which). Receptors originate from a human donor with low-grade glioma or glioblastoma, undergoing nonglioma brain surgery, or in good health (not recorded which).

This clonotype was detected ten times or more. The chain couples TRBV19 to TRBJ1-5; unclear D gene. This CDR3 spans 16 amino acids. The V end was cut by 2 bases, the J end by 0 bases, with 11 bases between. Germline CDR1 and CDR2: LNHDA and SQIVND (reference sequence). CDR3 loop: CASSIRTDYSNQPQHF. CDR3 DNA: TGTGCCAGTAGTATAAGGACGGATTATAGCAATCAGCCCCAGCATTTT.

The gene calls are TRBV9 and TRBJ1-1; D is perhaps TRBD1 (6 bases). V lost 2 bases to trimming and J lost 6 bases, with 11 bases between them. CDR3 size: 13 residues. Germline CDR1 is SGDLS and CDR2 is YYNGEE. The CDR3 sequence: CASSVSGAPEAFF. DNA of the CDR3: TGTGCCAGCAGCGTCTCAGGGGCGCCTGAAGCTTTCTTT. Full variable domain (missing parts from reference TRBV9 and TRBJ1-1): DSGVTQTPKHLITATGQRVTLRCSPRSGDLSVYWYQQSLDQGLQFLIQYYNGEERAKGNILERFSAQQFPDLHSELNLSSLELGDSALYFCASSVSGAPEAFFGQGTRLTVV.

The chain is built from TRBV4-2 and TRBJ2-5; the match to TRBD2 covers 13 bases. Germline V lookup: CDR1 LGHNA, CDR2 YNFKEQ. Trimming removed 1 base from V and 4 bases from J; junction bases left unmatched: 12. CDR3 length: 19 residues. The CDR3 protein is CASSQASRTSGGDTETQYF. In DNA form, the CDR3 reads TGTGCCAGCAGCCAAGCGTCGAGGACTAGCGGGGGCGACACAGAGACCCAGTACTTC.

Many counts were recorded for this clonotype. The V gene is TRBV7-2, the J gene TRBJ1-5; possibly TRBD1 for D (5 bases). CDR3 size: 16 residues. The V gene lost 5 bases and the J gene lost 0 bases, with 14 bases spanning the gap. The germline V gene encodes CDR1 SGHTA and CDR2 FQGNSA. In nucleotides, the CDR3 is TGTGCCAGCAGCCCCAGACAGCGTTATAGCAATCAGCCCCAGCATTTT. It specifies CASSPRQRYSNQPQHF. Together with reference TRBV7-2 and TRBJ1-5, the CDR3 gives the full variable domain: GAGVSQSPSNKVTEKGKDVELRCDPISGHTALYWYRQSLGQGLEFLIYFQGNSAPDKSGLPSDRFSAERTGGSVSTLTIQRTQQEDSAVYLCASSPRQRYSNQPQHFGDGTRLSIL.

This clonotype appeared many times. The chain is built from TRBV25-1 and TRBJ1-4, with a weak D call TRBD1 (6 bases). Trimming shortened V by 7 bases and J by 8 bases, and 14 bases separated the two germline ends. The CDR3 runs 13 residues. CDR1 and CDR2 from the germline V gene are MGHDK and SYGVNS. The CDR3 sequence is CASTGGAEEKLFF. DNA for the CDR3: TGTGCCAGCACGGGGGGCGCGGAGGAAAAACTGTTTTTT.

This clonotype was recorded at least ten times. The V call is TRBV12-3 or TRBV12-4, the J call TRBJ2-7, with D possibly being TRBD1 (5 bases). Trimming removed 6 bases at V and 2 bases at J, with 11 bases between. The CDR3 is 13 residues long. The CDR3 sequence is CASSPRVPYEQYF. The CDR3 nucleotides are TGTGCCAGCAGCCCCAGGGTCCCCTACGAGCAGTACTTC.

This clonotype has at least ten counts. V usage is TRBV27 and J usage is TRBJ2-1, with a tentative D call TRBD2 (7 bases). Germline-derived CDR1 and CDR2 are MNHEY and SMNVEV (reference sequence). There are 16 residues in the CDR3. Trimming took off 3 bases at V and 5 bases at J, with 17 bases between the two ends. In nucleotides, the CDR3 is TGTGCCAGCAGTTTGAGGGGGGGCAGCCTGAACAATGAGCAGTTCTTC. Its translation is CASSLRGGSLNNEQFF.

This clonotype was counted many times. The rearrangement uses TRBV4-3 and TRBJ2-7; D is possibly TRBD1 (5 bases). The germline V and J ends were trimmed by 0 bases and 6 bases, with 9 bases remaining between them. The CDR3 covers 13 residues. CDR1 LGHNA and CDR2 YSLEER come from the germline V gene. Written as DNA, the CDR3 is TGCGCCAGCAGCCAAGAAGGGGCGGCCGAGCAGTACTTC. Its translation: CASSQEGAAEQYF.

At least ten counts were recorded for this clonotype. The CDR3 region has the DNA TGTGCCAGCACATGGGCCCGAACGCAGTATTTT. It yields the protein CASTWARTQYF. The rearrangement links TRBV25-1 to TRBJ2-3; D remains ambiguous. Germline CDR1 reads MGHDK; CDR2 reads SYGVNS. The CDR3 sequence is 11 residues long. Trimming removed 7 bases from V and 9 bases from J, with 11 bases in between.

This clonotype was counted ten times or more. The V call is TRBV20-1, the J call TRBJ2-1; 9 bases align to TRBD2. This CDR3 comprises 15 residues. Germline assignment: CDR1 DFQATT and CDR2 SNEGSKA (reference sequence). V shed 3 bases and J 5 bases; nucleotides not matched to a gene: 8. Written as DNA, the CDR3 is TGCAGTGCTAGCGACGGCGGGAGGGCCAACAATGAGCAGTTCTTC. Translation: CSASDGGRANNEQFF.

The rearrangement uses TRBV29-1 and TRBJ1-5; no definite D call. Germline-derived CDR1 and CDR2 are SQVTM and ANQGSEA. Deletions cut 4 bases from V and 4 bases from J, with 11 bases between. The CDR3 contains 13 residues. This chain's CDR3 is CSVADGLNQPQHF. In DNA form, the CDR3 reads TGCAGCGTTGCGGATGGCCTAAATCAGCCCCAGCATTTT.

Comments on this clonotype: At one end, the junction sequence differs from germline, possibly due to a read error. The chain joins TRBV20-1 to TRBJ2-7; 7 bases fit TRBD1. The CDR3 has 17 amino acids. CDR1 is DFQATT and CDR2 is SNEGSKA in the germline V gene (reference sequence). In DNA form, the CDR3 reads TGCAGTGCTAGAGGCGATCTAGGGGGCGCAAGACGCTACGAGCGGTACTTC. Its protein product is CSARGDLGGARRYERYF.

Concerning this clonotype itself: A clone one base away is much larger, so this may be a read error. The J gene is TRBJ2-1, the V gene TRBV6-2 or TRBV6-3; unclear D gene. The CDR3 is 13 residues long. Between the trimmed V and J ends, which lost 0 bases and 10 bases, there was a span of 10 bases. Per germline, CDR1 MNHEY and CDR2 SVGEGT. The CDR3 DNA follows: TGTGCCAGCAGTTACTCTGGGCTTTACGAGCAGTTCTTC. This encodes CASSYSGLYEQFF.

Ten or more counts support this clonotype. The rearrangement links TRBV7-3 to TRBJ2-7; tentatively, D is TRBD1 or TRBD2 (5 bases each). V shed 4 bases and J shed 6 bases, with 19 bases lying between them. Germline V gene lookup returns CDR1 SGHTA and CDR2 FQGTGA. The CDR3 extends over 15 amino acids. CDR3: CASSSSYGTAGEQYF. Written as DNA, the CDR3 is TGTGCCAGCAGCTCCAGTTATGGGACGGCAGGCGAGCAGTACTTC. Complete variable domain (other parts from reference TRBV7-3 and TRBJ2-7): GAGVSQTPSNKVTEKGKYVELRCDPISGHTALYWYRQSLGQGPEFLIYFQGTGAADDSGLPNDRFFAVRPEGSVSTLKIQRTERGDSAVYLCASSSSYGTAGEQYFGPGTRLTVT.

This clonotype was seen only a few times. This rearrangement joins TRBV18 to TRBJ1-3, with 9 bases aligning to TRBD1. V gave up 3 bases and J gave up 0 bases; unmatched junction bases: 3. Germline V gene sequence: CDR1 KGHSH, CDR2 LQKENI. The CDR3 contains 16 residues. The CDR3 is CASSPGQGLSGNTIYF. CDR3 nucleotides: TGTGCCAGCTCACCGGGACAGGGACTCTCTGGAAACACCATATATTTT.

Worth noting for this clonotype: The junction shows a germline mismatch at one end, possibly a read error. This chain joins TRBV20-1 and TRBJ2-4; D possibly corresponds to TRBD2 (5 bases). Germline loops: CDR1 DFQATT, CDR2 SNEGSKA (reference sequence). The CDR3 covers 12 residues. In nucleotides, the CDR3 is TGCAGCGCTAGAGCGGTACCGGACATTCAGTACTTC. This translates into CSARAVPDIQYF.

This clonotype has a count of ten or more. V usage is TRBV20-1 and J usage is TRBJ1-6; 7 nucleotides match TRBD1. The CDR3 is 15 residues long. Germline loops: CDR1 DFQATT, CDR2 SNEGSKA (reference sequence). The junction had 11 bases not matched to a gene; V was cut back by 5 bases and J by 7 bases. CDR3 bases: TGCAGTGCTGAACAGGGGACGATGTGGAATTCACCCCTCCACTTT. Translated, it gives CSAEQGTMWNSPLHF.

The sample holds many counts of this clonotype. The CDR3 spells CASSLGQPKDEQYF. The CDR3 DNA reads as TGTGCCAGCAGCTTAGGACAGCCAAAGGACGAGCAGTACTTC. The chain carries TRBV7-9 and TRBJ2-7; possibly TRBD1 for D (5 bases). This CDR3 has 14 amino acids. The germline V gene has CDR1 SEHNR and CDR2 FQNEAQ (reference sequence). V was cut by 1 base and J by 5 bases, with 12 bases left in between.

The rearrangement links TRBV29-1 to TRBJ1-3; D gene uncertain. The length of the CDR3 is 14 residues. V lost 0 bases and J 3 bases, leaving 9 bases between the germline ends. Germline CDR1 is SQVTM and CDR2 is ANQGSEA. CDR3 sequence: CSVEDGNIGNTIYF. The CDR3 DNA reads as TGCAGCGTTGAAGACGGGAATATTGGAAACACCATATATTTT.

This clonotype was detected many times. The chain joins TRBV29-1 to TRBJ1-1, with no clear D. The CDR3 has 13 amino acids. The germline V and J ends were trimmed by 6 bases and 0 bases, with 11 bases remaining between them. From germline, CDR1 is SQVTM and CDR2 ANQGSEA. As DNA, the CDR3 is TGCAGCGTACCGGACGGTGTGAACACTGAAGCTTTCTTT. Residues: CSVPDGVNTEAFF. Using reference TRBV29-1 and TRBJ1-1 for the parts outside the CDR3, the full variable domain is SAVISQKPSRDICQRGTSLTIQCQVDSQVTMMFWYRQQPGQSLTLIATANQGSEATYESGFVIDKFPISRPNLTFSTLTVSNMSPEDSSIYLCSVPDGVNTEAFFGQGTRLTVV.

This clonotype was seen ten or more times. This rearrangement joins TRBV7-9 to TRBJ1-3, with D perhaps matching TRBD1 (6 bases). V lost 7 bases and J lost 5, with 18 bases in between. Germline values: CDR1 SEHNR, CDR2 FQNEAQ (reference sequence). The CDR3 totals 15 residues. CDR3 in DNA: TGTGCCAGCAACCCGCCGCGGGGGCTTCGAAACACCATATATTTT. Translation gives CASNPPRGLRNTIYF.

There are many counts of this clonotype. The V gene is TRBV20-1, the J gene TRBJ2-3; D remains unclear. This CDR3 has 13 residues. Germline V gene sequence: CDR1 DFQATT, CDR2 SNEGSKA (reference sequence). The germline V and J ends were trimmed by 0 bases and 4 bases, with 8 bases remaining between them. In DNA form, the CDR3 reads TGCAGTGCTAGAGAACGAAGGGCAGATACGCAGTATTTT. Its protein product is CSARERRADTQYF.

This clonotype has a count of ten or more. J is TRBJ1-5 and V is TRBV20-1; D gene uncertain. The V gene's germline CDR1 is DFQATT and CDR2 SNEGSKA (reference sequence). The CDR3 runs to 13 residues. The V gene lost 2 bases and the J gene lost 2 bases, with 7 bases spanning the gap. CDR3 region: CSARSDRNQPQHF. CDR3 bases: TGCAGTGCTAGATCAGACCGCAATCAGCCCCAGCATTTT.

At least ten counts were recorded for this clonotype. This chain uses TRBV20-1 with TRBJ2-7; 7 nucleotides align to TRBD1. The germline gives CDR1 DFQATT, CDR2 SNEGSKA (reference sequence). V was clipped by 6 bases and J by 5 bases; unmatched bases: 10. This CDR3 has 13 residues. The CDR3 DNA sequence: TGCAGTGCCCTAAGGGGACAGATCCACGAGCAGTACTTC. This sequence encodes CSALRGQIHEQYF.

This clonotype was counted many times. The V call is TRBV7-8, the J call TRBJ1-3; no clear D gene. V was clipped by 3 bases and J by 4 bases, with 19 bases between them. This CDR3 spans 17 amino acids. Per the germline V gene, CDR1 is SGHVS and CDR2 is FQNEAQ. CDR3 in DNA: TGTGCCAGCAGCTTCTACGGAGGACCCGCCGGGGGAAACACCATATATTTT. It translates to CASSFYGGPAGGNTIYF.

There are a few counts of this clonotype. This chain joins TRBV10-3 and TRBJ2-5, with TRBD1 matching over 7 bases. Germline CDR1 is ENHRY and CDR2 is SYGVKD. The CDR3 consists of 14 residues. Trimming took 11 bases from V and 3 from J; bases not matched to a gene: 12. The chain's CDR3 is CAVDQTGSKETQYF. CDR3 nucleotides: TGTGCCGTTGACCAGACAGGGAGTAAAGAGACCCAGTACTTC.

This clonotype has a count of ten or more. The V call is TRBV6-6, the J call TRBJ2-6, with D tentatively TRBD2 (5 bases). Trimming took 0 bases from V and 1 from J, leaving 13 bases between them. Per germline, CDR1 MNHNY and CDR2 SVGAGI (reference sequence). The CDR3 has 18 residues. The CDR3: CASSYSRRTGSGANVLTF. DNA of the CDR3: TGTGCCAGCAGTTACTCGAGACGTACGGGGTCTGGGGCCAACGTCCTGACTTTC.